The rows below give T cell receptor beta chains drawn from one sample of a study of blood T cell repertoires in COVID-19. Generated by immunoSEQ multiplex PCR, the TCRdb table keeps only in-frame clones and is missing some. The sample contains some 200,000 clones, roughly 80% of which appear only once. Specimen: peripheral blood. Source of these receptors: a woman in her thirties or forties with acute or convalescent COVID-19. Each CDR3 is given without its conserved first and last residue. Some rows mark clone size as missing; the rest say once, few, many or name a class of expanded clone.

length	V	size	J	CDR3
13	TRBV24-1	.	TRBJ2-1	ATSETGTENDEQF
13	TRBV4-2	.	TRBJ2-1	ASSQDSLAGGEQF
11	TRBV15	.	TRBJ2-5	ATSPRGGETQY
10	TRBV2	.	TRBJ1-1	ASSVRAGGAF
13	TRBV7-9	.	TRBJ2-5	ASSLAAVKQETQY
13	TRBV18	.	TRBJ2-7	ASSKGLGVGYEQY
11	TRBV18	.	TRBJ1-4	ASRPSEGEKLF
12	TRBV5-1	.	TRBJ2-3	ASSGLDGTDTQY
11	TRBV3-1/TRBV3-2	.	TRBJ2-7	ASSQFGGNEQY
13	TRBV18	.	TRBJ1-6	ASSPRQGNNSPLH
11	TRBV27	.	TRBJ2-2	ASSFYRSGELF
11	TRBV6-4	.	TRBJ1-6	ASRRADNSPLH
12	TRBV4-1	.	TRBJ2-7	ASSQGEGPYEQY
12	TRBV18	few	TRBJ2-1	ASSPKDSSNEQF
11	TRBV25-1	.	TRBJ1-1	ASSEPFTREAF
15	TRBV9	.	TRBJ2-1	ASSGLRIAGGYNEQF
13	TRBV5-8	once	TRBJ2-1	ASSLGQVKSNEQF